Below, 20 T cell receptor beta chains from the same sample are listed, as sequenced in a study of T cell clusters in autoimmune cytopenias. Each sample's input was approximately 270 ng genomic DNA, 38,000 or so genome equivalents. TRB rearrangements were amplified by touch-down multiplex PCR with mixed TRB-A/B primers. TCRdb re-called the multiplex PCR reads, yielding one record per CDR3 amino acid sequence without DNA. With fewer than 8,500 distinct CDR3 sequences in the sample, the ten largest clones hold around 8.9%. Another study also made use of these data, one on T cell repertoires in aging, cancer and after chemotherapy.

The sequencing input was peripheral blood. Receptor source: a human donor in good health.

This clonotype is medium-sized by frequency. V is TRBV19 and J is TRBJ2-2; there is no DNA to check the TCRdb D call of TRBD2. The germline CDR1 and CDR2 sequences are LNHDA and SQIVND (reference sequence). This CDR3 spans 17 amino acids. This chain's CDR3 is CASSNWGLAGGTGELFF. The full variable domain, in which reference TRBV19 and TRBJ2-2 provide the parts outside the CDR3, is DGGITQSPKYLFRKEGQNVTLSCEQNLNHDAMYWYRQDPGQGLRLIYYSQIVNDFQKGDIAEGYSVSREKKESFPLTVTSAQKNPTAFYLCASSNWGLAGGTGELFFGEGSRLTVL.

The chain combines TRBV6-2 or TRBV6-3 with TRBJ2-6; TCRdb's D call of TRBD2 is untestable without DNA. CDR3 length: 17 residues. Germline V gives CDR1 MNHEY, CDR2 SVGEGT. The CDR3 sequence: CASSYEEGGFGANVLTF.

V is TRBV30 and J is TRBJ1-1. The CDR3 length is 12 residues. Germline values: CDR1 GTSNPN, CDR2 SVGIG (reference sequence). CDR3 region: CAWSVDPAEAFF.

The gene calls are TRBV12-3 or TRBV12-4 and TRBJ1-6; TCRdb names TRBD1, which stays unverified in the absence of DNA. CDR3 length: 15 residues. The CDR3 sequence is CASSFGAGGNSPLHF.

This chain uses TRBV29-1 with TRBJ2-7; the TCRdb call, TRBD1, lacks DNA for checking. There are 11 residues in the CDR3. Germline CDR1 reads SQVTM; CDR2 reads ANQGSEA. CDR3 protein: CSALRRNEQYF.

The CDR3 region is CASSYTLAGGGGEQYF. This rearrangement joins TRBV6-5 to TRBJ2-7; lacking DNA, the TRBD2 call made by TCRdb goes unchecked. Per germline, CDR1 MNHEY and CDR2 SVGAGI. The CDR3 sequence is 16 residues long.

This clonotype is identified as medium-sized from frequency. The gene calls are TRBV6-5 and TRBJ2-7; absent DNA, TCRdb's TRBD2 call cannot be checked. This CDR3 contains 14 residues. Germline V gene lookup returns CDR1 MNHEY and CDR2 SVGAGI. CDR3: CASRTSGGAYEQYF.

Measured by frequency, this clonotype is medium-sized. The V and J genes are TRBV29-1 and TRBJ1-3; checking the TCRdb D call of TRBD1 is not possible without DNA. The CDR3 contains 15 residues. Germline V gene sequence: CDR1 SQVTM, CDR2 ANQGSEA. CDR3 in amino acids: CSVSPDRAGGNTIYF.

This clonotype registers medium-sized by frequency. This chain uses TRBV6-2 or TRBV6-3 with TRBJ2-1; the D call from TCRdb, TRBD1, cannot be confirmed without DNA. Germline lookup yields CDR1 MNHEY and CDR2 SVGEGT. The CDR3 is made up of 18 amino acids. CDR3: CASSYFLGQTVSYNEQFF.

The CDR3 here is CASSYGGPYGYTF. This chain uses TRBV6-5 with TRBJ1-2. In germline, CDR1 is MNHEY, CDR2 SVGAGI. The CDR3 contains 13 residues.

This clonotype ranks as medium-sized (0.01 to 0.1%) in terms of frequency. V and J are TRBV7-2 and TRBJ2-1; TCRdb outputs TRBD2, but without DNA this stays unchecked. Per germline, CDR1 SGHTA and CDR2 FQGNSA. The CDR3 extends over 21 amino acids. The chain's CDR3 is CASSLAVFTSGGLHSYNEQFF.

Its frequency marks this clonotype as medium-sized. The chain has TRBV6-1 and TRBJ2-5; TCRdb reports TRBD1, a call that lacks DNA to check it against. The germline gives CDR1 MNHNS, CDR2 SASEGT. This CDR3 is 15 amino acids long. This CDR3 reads CASSVQQGTQETQYF.

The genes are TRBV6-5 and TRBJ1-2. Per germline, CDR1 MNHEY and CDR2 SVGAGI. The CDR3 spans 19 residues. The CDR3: CASSYTKAGRRGYDYGYTF.

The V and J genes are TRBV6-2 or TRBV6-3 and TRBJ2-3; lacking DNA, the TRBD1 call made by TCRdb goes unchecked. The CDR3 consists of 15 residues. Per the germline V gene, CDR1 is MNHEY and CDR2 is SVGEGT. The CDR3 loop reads CASSPDRGGTDTQYF.

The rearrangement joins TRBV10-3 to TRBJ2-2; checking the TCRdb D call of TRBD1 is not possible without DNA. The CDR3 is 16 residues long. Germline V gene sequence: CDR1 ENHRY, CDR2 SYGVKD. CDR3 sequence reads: CAIRPGQNSVGGELFF.

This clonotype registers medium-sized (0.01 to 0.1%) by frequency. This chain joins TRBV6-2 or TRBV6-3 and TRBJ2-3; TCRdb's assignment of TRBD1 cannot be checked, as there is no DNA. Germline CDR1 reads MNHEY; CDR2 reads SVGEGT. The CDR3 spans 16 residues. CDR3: CASRETGTGETDTQYF.

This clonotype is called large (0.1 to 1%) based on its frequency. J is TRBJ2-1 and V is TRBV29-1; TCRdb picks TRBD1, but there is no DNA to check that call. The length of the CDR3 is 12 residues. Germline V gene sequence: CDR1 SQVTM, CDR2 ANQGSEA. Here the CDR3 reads CSVEGGGNEQFF.

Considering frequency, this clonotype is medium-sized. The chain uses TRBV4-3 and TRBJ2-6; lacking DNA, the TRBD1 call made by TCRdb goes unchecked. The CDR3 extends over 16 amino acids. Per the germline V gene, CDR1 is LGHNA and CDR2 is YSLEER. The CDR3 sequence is CASSPTGGSGANVLTF.

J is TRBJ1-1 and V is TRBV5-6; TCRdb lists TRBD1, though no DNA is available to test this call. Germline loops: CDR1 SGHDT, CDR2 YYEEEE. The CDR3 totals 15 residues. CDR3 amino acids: CASSPWGRTNTEAFF.

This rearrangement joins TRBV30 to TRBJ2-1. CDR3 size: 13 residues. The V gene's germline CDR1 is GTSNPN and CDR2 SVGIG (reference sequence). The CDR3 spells CAWSTSGYNEQFF.